The sample holds a few counts of the clone carrying this T cell receptor (beta chain). This specimen comes from a study of T cells in Graves' hyperthyroidism and ophthalmopathy. From RNA transcripts, TCR beta CDR3 regions were amplified. In the first-round RT-PCR of the TCR CDR3, the HTBI primer set was used. MiXCR, run by TCRdb on the multiplex PCR reads, gives a single entry per CDR3 protein. The top ten clones hold roughly 49% of a sample with approximately 330,000 distinct CDR3 sequences, 15% to 20% of them seen once. V was trimmed by 6 bases and J by 5 bases, leaving 11 bases between them. This CDR3 has 14 residues. The germline V gene has CDR1 MDHEN and CDR2 SYDVKM.

The clonotype was recovered from a woman between 50 and 59 years old with Graves' hyperthyroidism. This chain uses TRBV28 with TRBJ1-6, with D possibly being TRBD1 (5 bases). The sequencing input was blood. CDR3 in amino acids: CASRQGQDNSPLHF. As DNA, the CDR3 is TGTGCCAGCAGGCAGGGCCAAGATAATTCACCCCTCCACTTT.